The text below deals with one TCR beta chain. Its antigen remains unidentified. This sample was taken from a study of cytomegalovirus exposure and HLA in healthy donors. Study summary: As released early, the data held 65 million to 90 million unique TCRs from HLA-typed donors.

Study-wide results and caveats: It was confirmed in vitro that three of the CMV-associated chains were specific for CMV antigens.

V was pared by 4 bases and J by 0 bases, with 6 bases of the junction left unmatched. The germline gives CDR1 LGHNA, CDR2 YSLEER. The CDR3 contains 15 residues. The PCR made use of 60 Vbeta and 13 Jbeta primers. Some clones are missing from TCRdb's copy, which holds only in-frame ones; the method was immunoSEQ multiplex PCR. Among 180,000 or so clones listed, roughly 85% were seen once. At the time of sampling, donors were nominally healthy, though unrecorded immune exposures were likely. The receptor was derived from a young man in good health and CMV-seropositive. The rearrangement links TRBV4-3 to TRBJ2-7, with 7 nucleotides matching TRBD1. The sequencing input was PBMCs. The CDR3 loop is CASSRYGDSSYEQYF. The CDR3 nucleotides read TGCGCCAGCAGCCGATATGGGGACAGCTCCTACGAGCAGTACTTC.